The TCR beta chain described here comes from a study of molecular identifiers for immune sequencing clone quantification. A remark on this clonotype: Its antigen is as yet unknown.

A single record per CDR3 protein comes from TCRdb applying MiXCR to the PCR reads. The sample carries about 500,000 distinct CDR3 sequences, 25% recorded once. Study-wide results and caveats: In CMV-specific effectors, clones above 20 copies held over 97% of molecules; naive, under 1%.

Naive CD8 T cells were sorted, and the gate applied was CD8+CD4-CCR7+CD45RA+. CDR3 length equals 14 residues. Per germline, CDR1 SNHLY and CDR2 FYNNEI. The V gene lost 3 bases and the J gene lost 9 bases, with 12 bases spanning the gap. This rearrangement joins TRBV2 to TRBJ1-6; no clear D gene. This TCR was sampled from a human donor in good health. Some libraries in this study had Jurkat cell RNA spiked in. The sample taken for sequencing was naive CD8+ T cells from blood, with Jurkat cell RNA spiked in. Subset specified: FACS-sorted CD8+CD4-CCR7+CD45RA+ naive T cells. The CDR3 loop is CASSDGIVSSPLHF. The CDR3 region has the DNA TGTGCCAGCAGTGACGGGATTGTAAGTTCACCCCTCCACTTT.